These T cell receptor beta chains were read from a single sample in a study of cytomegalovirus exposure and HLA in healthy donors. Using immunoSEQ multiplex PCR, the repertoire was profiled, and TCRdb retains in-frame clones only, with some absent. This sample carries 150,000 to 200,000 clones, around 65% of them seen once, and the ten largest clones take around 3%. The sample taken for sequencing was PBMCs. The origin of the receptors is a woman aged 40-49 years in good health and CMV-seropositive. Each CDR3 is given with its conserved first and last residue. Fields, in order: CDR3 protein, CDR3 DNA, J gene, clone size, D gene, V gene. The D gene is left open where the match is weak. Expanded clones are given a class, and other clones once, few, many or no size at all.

CASSYSAGQETQYF | TGTGCCAGCAGTTACTCGGCAGGCCAAGAGACCCAGTACTTC | TRBJ2-5 | - | - | TRBV6-6
CASSYSPSGSQYEQYF | TGTGCCAGCAGTTACTCTCCTTCTGGCTCCCAATACGAGCAGTACTTC | TRBJ2-7 | - | - | TRBV6-5
CASSLFTGNEQYF | TGTGCCAGCAGCCTATTCACAGGGAACGAGCAGTACTTC | TRBJ2-7 | - | - | TRBV7-2
CATSPPKAGGSNQPQHF | TGTGCCACCAGCCCCCCAAAGGCGGGAGGGAGCAATCAGCCCCAGCATTTT | TRBJ1-5 | once | - | TRBV15
CASMGLAPNEQFF | TGTGCCAGCATGGGACTAGCGCCAAATGAGCAGTTCTTC | TRBJ2-1 | once | TRBD2 | TRBV2
CASITPTAGKSYNEQFF | TGTGCCAGCATTACCCCCACAGCGGGAAAGAGCTACAATGAGCAGTTCTTC | TRBJ2-1 | once | TRBD2 | TRBV28
CASSLGGGNTEAFF | TGTGCCAGCAGTTTAGGGGGCGGGAACACTGAAGCTTTCTTT | TRBJ1-1 | - | - | TRBV27
CSAKGVTEAFF | TGCAGTGCTAAGGGGGTCACTGAAGCTTTCTTT | TRBJ1-1 | - | - | TRBV20-1
CASRQTEVSYNEQFF | TGTGCCAGTCGTCAGACAGAAGTGTCCTACAATGAGCAGTTCTTC | TRBJ2-1 | - | - | TRBV19
CASNGRVLYEQYF | TGTGCCAGCAACGGGAGGGTATTATACGAGCAGTACTTC | TRBJ2-7 | few | TRBD2 | TRBV6-5
CASSPLGQGGDTQYF | TGTGCCAGCTCACCACTTGGACAGGGGGGAGATACGCAGTATTTT | TRBJ2-3 | - | TRBD1 | TRBV18